These 30 T cell receptor beta chains were sequenced from one sample in a study of Graves' ophthalmopathy and Graves' hyperthyroidism. Amplified material comprised TCR beta CDR3 regions derived from RNA transcripts. Amplification began with first-round RT-PCR using HTBI primers, then second-round multiplex PCR was performed. A single record per CDR3 protein comes from TCRdb applying MiXCR to the multiplex PCR reads. The table records 360,000 or so distinct CDR3 sequences, approximately 20% of them present only once. Sequenced material: peripheral blood. These receptors came from a woman aged 18 to 35 with Graves' ophthalmopathy.

The chain recombines TRBV5-1 with TRBJ2-7; D possibly uses TRBD1 or TRBD2 (6 bases each). The CDR3 is 14 amino acids. Germline V lookup: CDR1 SGHRS, CDR2 YFSETQ. The germline V and J ends were trimmed by 1 base and 2 bases, with 10 bases remaining between them. The CDR3 bases are TGCGCCAGCAGCTTGAAGGGGGAGGCCTACGAGCAGTACTTC. Its translation is CASSLKGEAYEQYF.

CDR3 sequence reads: CASSYSTRGSETQYF. For the CDR3, the DNA is TGTGCCAGCAGTTACTCGACCCGGGGCAGCGAGACCCAGTACTTC. The chain recombines TRBV6-5 with TRBJ2-5; D may be TRBD1 or TRBD2 (5 bases each). Germline V lookup: CDR1 MNHEY, CDR2 SVGAGI. Trimming removed 0 bases at V and 5 bases at J, with 13 bases between. This CDR3 is built from 15 residues.

This clonotype was recorded many times. This chain connects TRBV10-3 to TRBJ2-5; D is ambiguous. V lost 8 bases and J lost 5, with 15 bases in between. Per the germline V gene, CDR1 is ENHRY and CDR2 is SYGVKD. This CDR3 is built from 13 residues. The CDR3, as DNA: TGTGCCATCCGTCCAGGCCCCGGGGAGACCCAGTACTTC. This codes for CAIRPGPGETQYF.

This sequence joins TRBV29-1 and TRBJ1-1; TRBD1 aligns across 9 bases. The CDR3 runs 16 residues. The trim removed 6 bases at V and 5 bases at J, leaving 16 bases unmatched. Germline V gene data show CDR1 as SQVTM and CDR2 as ANQGSEA. The CDR3 is CSVQGGQGRGGTEAFF. The CDR3 DNA is TGCAGCGTCCAAGGGGGACAGGGCCGAGGGGGAACTGAAGCTTTCTTT.

This clonotype was recorded many times. CDR3 sequence: CSATQGAPGYTF. The CDR3 nucleotides read TGCAGTGCTACTCAGGGGGCGCCTGGCTACACCTTC. V and J are TRBV20-1 and TRBJ1-2, with TRBD1 matching over 8 bases. Germline trimming cut 4 bases from V and 7 bases from J; bases unmatched to any gene: 5. This CDR3 contains 12 residues. Germline assignment: CDR1 DFQATT and CDR2 SNEGSKA (reference sequence).

This clonotype occurred a few times. The V gene is TRBV7-6, the J gene TRBJ1-6, with D possibly matching TRBD1 (5 bases). The CDR3 contains 16 residues. Germline-derived CDR1 and CDR2 are SGHVS and FNYEAQ. V lost 1 base and J lost 9, with 16 bases in between. Here the CDR3 DNA reads TGTGCCAGCAGCTTAGAGGCAGGGCCGTTAGGTTCACCCCTCCACTTT. Translating gives CASSLEAGPLGSPLHF. Full variable domain (outside the CDR3, taken from reference TRBV7-6 and TRBJ1-6): GAGVSQSPRYKVTKRGQDVALRCDPISGHVSLYWYRQALGQGPEFLTYFNYEAQQDKSGLPNDRFSAERPEGSISTLTIQRTEQRDSAMYRCASSLEAGPLGSPLHFGNGTRLTVT.

In its sample, this clonotype was seen many times. This CDR3 reads CASSPLGRGTDTQYF. CDR3 coding DNA: TGTGCCAGCAGTCCCCTAGGGAGGGGCACAGATACGCAGTATTTT. The chain couples TRBV2 to TRBJ2-3; 7 bases are a match to TRBD2. This CDR3 comprises 15 residues. CDR1 SNHLY and CDR2 FYNNEI come from the germline V gene. The J segment lost 1 base and the V segment lost 5 bases, leaving 6 bases of the junction unmatched.

The CDR3 is CASSKNRLGGGSTEAFF. The CDR3 DNA sequence: TGTGCCAGCAGCAAAAATAGGCTTGGGGGCGGGAGCACTGAAGCTTTCTTT. The V call is TRBV11-2, the J call TRBJ1-1, with D possibly TRBD1 on 6 matching bases. Germline CDR1 and CDR2: SGHAT and FQNNGV. V dropped 5 bases and J dropped 4 bases, with 23 bases sitting between them. The CDR3 length is 17 residues.

The sample holds many counts of this clonotype. CDR3 region: CASSYLTGRYGYTF. The CDR3 DNA is TGTGCCAGCAGTTACCTGACAGGGAGATATGGCTACACCTTC. J is TRBJ1-2 and V is TRBV6-2 or TRBV6-3; 7 bases agree with TRBD1. V lost 2 bases to trimming and J lost 5 bases; unmatched junction nucleotides: 5. This CDR3 has 14 residues. Germline V gene data show CDR1 as MNHEY and CDR2 as SVGEGT.

This clonotype was picked up many times. The V and J genes are TRBV11-2 and TRBJ2-4, with D unresolved. The CDR3 has 15 residues. V was pared by 5 bases and J by 1 base, with 12 bases between. Germline V lookup: CDR1 SGHAT, CDR2 FQNNGV. CDR3 region: CASSPTTAAKNIQYF. In nucleotides, the CDR3 is TGTGCCAGCAGCCCGACGACTGCGGCCAAAAACATTCAGTACTTC.

This clonotype was seen at least ten times. The chain has TRBV7-8 and TRBJ2-7; D call uncertain. V lost 2 bases and J 2 bases, leaving 16 bases between the germline ends. The CDR3 contains 16 residues. The germline V gene has CDR1 SGHVS and CDR2 FQNEAQ. The CDR3 nucleotides read TGTGCCAGCAGCTTATGGGCGGATCCTCCAACCTACGAGCAGTACTTC. Translated, it gives CASSLWADPPTYEQYF.

This clonotype was detected ten times or more. The genes are TRBV6-1 and TRBJ2-7; a possible D gene is TRBD2 (5 bases). The CDR3 length is 13 residues. Between the trimmed V and J ends, which lost 6 bases and 2 bases, there was a span of 11 bases. Germline CDR1 reads MNHNS; CDR2 reads SASEGT. The CDR3 spells CASRRGETYEQYF. In nucleotides, the CDR3 is TGTGCCAGCAGACGTGGGGAGACCTACGAGCAGTACTTC.

This clonotype was observed at least ten times. A much larger clone lies a single base off, so this may be a read error. DNA of the CDR3: TGCGGTGCTAGGGAGGAAGCCTACGAGCAGTACTTC. It codes for CGAREEAYEQYF. The V and J genes are TRBV20-1 and TRBJ2-7; D is possibly TRBD2 (6 bases). The CDR3 has 12 amino acids. Germline CDR1 is DFQATT and CDR2 is SNEGSKA (reference sequence).

This clonotype was counted at least ten times. At one of its ends the junction is not consistent with the germline gene, which may arise from a read error. The rearrangement links TRBV5-4 to TRBJ2-7, with 8 bases fitting TRBD2. Looked up from germline, CDR1 is SGHNT and CDR2 is YYREEE (reference sequence). The CDR3 spans 16 residues. CDR3 in DNA: TGTGCCAGCAGCTCTCCAGGCGGCGGGAGGTCGTACGAGCAGCACTTC. Amino acid sequence: CASSSPGGGRSYEQHF.

This clonotype was recorded at least ten times. The chain carries TRBV6-5 and TRBJ1-1; D remains ambiguous. V was cut by 4 bases and J by 5 bases, with 8 bases left in between. Germline V lookup: CDR1 MNHEY, CDR2 SVGAGI. This CDR3 spans 12 amino acids. Here the CDR3 DNA reads TGTGCCAGCAGTTTCGCAAAAACTGAAGCTTTCTTT. Protein product: CASSFAKTEAFF.

This clonotype appeared many times. The chain employs TRBV6-5 and TRBJ1-1; a possible D gene is TRBD1 (5 bases). Trimming took 7 bases from V and 0 from J, leaving 15 bases between them. The CDR3 spans 15 residues. Germline values: CDR1 MNHEY, CDR2 SVGAGI. In DNA form, the CDR3 reads TGTGCCAGCACCCCCGGGAGGGGAATGAACACTGAAGCTTTCTTT. Its protein is CASTPGRGMNTEAFF.

This clonotype was found many times. The rearrangement uses TRBV12-3 or TRBV12-4 and TRBJ1-1; D remains unclear. The CDR3 consists of 13 residues. Trimming left V 3 bases short and J 1 base short, with 6 bases between. The CDR3 here is CASSFGRNTEAFF. CDR3 sequence (DNA): TGTGCCAGCAGTTTTGGGAGGAACACTGAAGCTTTCTTT.

In the case of this clonotype: This may stem from a read error, because a much larger clone lies one nucleotide away. The CDR3 DNA reads as TGTGCCAGCAGCTTATCCGGGAGGCTCACAGATACGCAGTATTTT. This gives the protein CASSLSGRLTDTQYF. The chain recombines TRBV7-3 with TRBJ2-3; 7 bases match TRBD2. From germline, CDR1 is SGHTA and CDR2 FQGTGA. The CDR3 contains 15 residues. The V and J ends lost 2 bases and 2 bases, in that order; junction bases with no gene match: 4.

This clonotype appeared many times. The chain employs TRBV6-5 and TRBJ1-6; D remains ambiguous. From germline, CDR1 is MNHEY and CDR2 SVGAGI. CDR3 length: 18 amino acids. Deletions cut 2 bases from V and 4 bases from J, with 18 bases between. The CDR3 spells CASSYGEGLGTYNSPLHF. The CDR3 bases are TGTGCCAGCAGTTACGGGGAGGGTTTAGGAACTTATAATTCACCCCTCCACTTT.

In its sample, this clonotype was seen many times. The CDR3 protein is CASSQDRETGGMAGYTF. The CDR3 DNA is TGCGCCAGCAGCCAAGATCGGGAGACAGGGGGTATGGCTGGCTACACCTTC. This chain joins TRBV4-3 and TRBJ1-2, with TRBD1 matching 9 bases. Germline CDR1 LGHNA, CDR2 YSLEER. CDR3 length: 17 residues. V trimming: 0 bases; J trimming: 7 bases; junction bases outside the gene matches: 12.

The chain couples TRBV6-1 to TRBJ1-1, with D perhaps matching TRBD1 (6 bases). CDR1 and CDR2 from the germline V gene are MNHNS and SASEGT. V was clipped by 4 bases and J by 3 bases, with 15 bases between them. CDR3 length equals 15 residues. CDR3 protein: CASSVDSRGDTEAFF. The CDR3, as DNA: TGTGCCAGCAGTGTGGACAGTCGAGGGGACACTGAAGCTTTCTTT.

This clonotype was counted at least ten times. The V and J genes are TRBV28 and TRBJ1-5; D call uncertain. CDR1 MDHEN and CDR2 SYDVKM come from the germline V gene. The V and J ends lost 2 bases and 3 bases respectively, with 8 bases between them. The CDR3 covers 14 residues. Here the CDR3 reads CASSLRGFNQPQHF. The CDR3 nucleotides read TGTGCCAGCAGTTTAAGAGGGTTCAATCAGCCCCAGCATTTT.

The J gene is TRBJ1-1, the V gene TRBV6-4, with D unresolved. Germline loops: CDR1 MRHNA, CDR2 SNTAGT. This CDR3 has 13 amino acids. Trimming cost V 3 bases and J 7 bases, with 12 bases left between them. This CDR3 reads CASSETPRGEAFF. CDR3 DNA: TGTGCCAGCAGTGAGACCCCGCGGGGTGAAGCTTTCTTT.

The gene calls are TRBV29-1 and TRBJ1-2, with D possibly being TRBD1 (5 bases). CDR1 and CDR2 from the germline V gene are SQVTM and ANQGSEA. The CDR3 runs 16 residues. Trimming took 0 bases from V and 8 from J, leaving 22 bases between them. CDR3 bases: TGCAGCGTTGAAGACGGGGACGTACGAACAGGAGGCGGCTACACCTTC. Its translation is CSVEDGDVRTGGGYTF.

The sample holds many counts of this clonotype. The gene calls are TRBV9 and TRBJ2-7, with 12 bases identical to TRBD2. The CDR3 is 15 residues long. V lost 4 bases and J lost 4; bases outside the gene matches: 6. CDR1 is SGDLS, CDR2 YYNGEE, per germline. The CDR3 bases are TGTGCCAGCAGCCACGGGACTAGCGGGCCGTACGAGCAGTACTTC. Residues: CASSHGTSGPYEQYF.

This clonotype was observed at least ten times. The gene calls are TRBV11-1 and TRBJ2-1; no clear D gene. Per the germline V gene, CDR1 is SGHAT and CDR2 is FQDESV (reference sequence). This CDR3 region has 17 residues. Trimming left V 1 base short and J 6 bases short, with 19 bases between. CDR3 bases: TGTGCCAGCAGCTTAGAACGAGGCAGGAGTTGGGGCAATGAGCAGTTCTTC. Its protein product is CASSLERGRSWGNEQFF.

This clonotype occurred many times. The gene calls are TRBV6-5 and TRBJ2-4, with D perhaps being TRBD1 or TRBD2 (5 bases each). This CDR3 spans 15 amino acids. Looked up from germline, CDR1 is MNHEY and CDR2 is SVGAGI. Trimming took off 6 bases at V and 6 bases at J, with 18 bases between the two ends. The CDR3 loop is CASRPAGTAPNIQYF. CDR3 DNA: TGTGCCAGCAGACCAGCCGGGACGGCCCCAAACATTCAGTACTTC.

This clonotype was recorded many times. CDR3 protein: CASSFSIRDRVRLGNQPQHF. CDR3 coding DNA: TGTGCCAGCAGTTTCTCAATCCGGGACAGGGTCCGATTAGGCAATCAGCCCCAGCATTTT. This sequence joins TRBV27 and TRBJ1-5, with 9 bases matching TRBD1. The length of the CDR3 is 20 residues. Germline V gives CDR1 MNHEY, CDR2 SMNVEV (reference sequence). The trim removed 3 bases at V and 2 bases at J, leaving 17 bases unmatched.

This clonotype occurred many times. V is TRBV7-8 and J is TRBJ2-5; 7 bases agree with TRBD1. J was trimmed by 2 bases and V by 7 bases; bases with no gene match: 7. This CDR3 region has 14 residues. CDR1 is SGHVS and CDR2 is FQNEAQ in the germline V gene. The CDR3 sequence: CASTSRGQQETQYF. The DNA of the CDR3 is TGTGCCAGCACCTCCAGGGGACAGCAAGAGACCCAGTACTTC.

Many counts were recorded for this clonotype. The chain carries TRBV2 and TRBJ2-5; weak D call: TRBD2 (5 bases). V shed 3 bases and J shed 5 bases, with 16 bases lying between them. The CDR3 is 15 amino acids. CDR1 SNHLY and CDR2 FYNNEI come from the germline V gene. CDR3 protein: CASSDEARGGETQYF. In DNA form, the CDR3 reads TGTGCCAGCAGTGACGAGGCCCGGGGTGGGGAGACCCAGTACTTC.